This T cell receptor beta chain was identified in a study of control samples from healthy donors and cancer patients. Data came from immunoSEQ multiplex PCR; TCRdb stores just in-frame clones and leaves some out. Here the sample spans some 87,000 clones, roughly nine tenths being singletons. Germline trimming cut 7 bases from V and 8 bases from J; bases unmatched to any gene: 9. Germline V gives CDR1 KGHSY, CDR2 FQNENV. The CDR3 has 14 amino acids. This TCR was recovered from a man aged 30 to 39 in good health. Sequencing input: blood. This chain connects TRBV16 to TRBJ2-2; 8 nucleotides agree with TRBD1. The DNA of the CDR3 is TGTGCCAGCACCCCCGACAGGGGTAAAGGGGAGCTGTTTTTT. Amino acid sequence: CASTPDRGKGELFF.